This T cell receptor beta chain was recorded in a study of blood T cell repertoires in COVID-19. Whole-study context: Specimens from acute and convalescent COVID-19 originated in the United States, Italy and Spain.

The data were produced by immunoSEQ multiplex PCR, yet TCRdb's version contains in-frame clones alone and is incomplete. The sample lists 220,000 or so clones; 86% were seen once. Participants were aged about 18 to 100 years from roughly 25 US areas. The ends were cut back, 4 bases at V and 1 base at J, with 14 bases in the middle. The CDR3 has 15 amino acids. In germline, CDR1 is SGHRS, CDR2 YFSETQ. V gene TRBV5-1 combines with J gene TRBJ1-1; D is unclear. Sequenced input: PBMCs or T cells enriched from blood (not recorded which). This sequence originates from a woman between 50 and 59 years old who had recovered from COVID-19. The CDR3 nucleotides are TGCGCCAGCAGCCCCTTTGACACGACGAACACTGAAGCTTTCTTT. This translates into CASSPFDTTNTEAFF.